Following are 25 T cell receptor beta chains from one sample sequenced in a study of blood T cells in healthy people across ages (dated by TCRdb to the mid-2010s). The library was prepared using 5' RACE. TCRdb records Illumina HiSeq 2500 as the sequencer. A second PCR of about 7 to 12 cycles was run with a J-beta primer mix and a sample-barcoded 5' primer. In-frame beta chains were kept once TCRdb had trimmed the public reads at Q25 with fastp and called clones with MiXCR. Each CDR3 protein appears once, grouped with its most common genes and DNA. The sample table lists 2 million or so distinct CDR3 sequences, roughly 50% of them with a count of one. The ten biggest clones cover less than 2.5% of the sample. Sequencing was performed on blood. The receptors here all came from a woman aged 40-49 years in good health.

The rearrangement links TRBV6-5 to TRBJ2-7, with D possibly TRBD1 on 5 matching bases. With 6 bases removed from V and 1 base from J, the gap between germline ends came to 10 bases. The CDR3 is made up of 13 amino acids. Germline CDR1 and CDR2: MNHEY and SVGAGI. Written as DNA, the CDR3 is TGTGCCAGCAGACTACAGGAGTCCTACGAGCAGTACTTC. The encoded protein is CASRLQESYEQYF.

The rearrangement uses TRBV29-1 and TRBJ2-2, with D perhaps assigned TRBD1 or TRBD2 (5 bases each). The CDR3 has 15 amino acids. The V end was cut by 6 bases, the J end by 5 bases, with 19 bases between. Germline V gene data show CDR1 as SQVTM and CDR2 as ANQGSEA. Written as DNA, the CDR3 is TGCAGCGTCCCCCACCGGGACCTCGGAACCGGGGAGCTGTTTTTT. Residues: CSVPHRDLGTGELFF.

There are a few counts of this clonotype. This chain uses TRBV7-6 with TRBJ1-1; 8 positions agree with TRBD1. There are 16 residues in the CDR3. V lost 5 bases and J lost 1; bases outside the gene matches: 9. Germline-derived CDR1 and CDR2 are SGHVS and FNYEAQ. CDR3 DNA: TGTGCCAGCAGCCCCCAGGGGGCAGAAGGGAACACTGAAGCTTTCTTT. This gives the protein CASSPQGAEGNTEAFF.

This clonotype occurred a few times. The chain has TRBV6-5 and TRBJ1-2; 7 bases match TRBD1. The CDR3 spans 17 residues. The V segment lost 0 bases and the J segment 4 bases; nucleotides outside the gene matches: 11. CDR1 and CDR2 (germline): MNHEY, SVGAGI. The CDR3 DNA sequence: TGTGCCAGCAGTTACTCGAAAGTAGGAGGGGGCTCCTATGGCTACACCTTC. It specifies CASSYSKVGGGSYGYTF.

The chain has TRBV5-5 and TRBJ1-5; TRBD1 might be the D (5 bases). V lost 4 bases to trimming and J lost 1 base, with 12 bases between them. Looked up from germline, CDR1 is SGHKS and CDR2 is YYEKEE (reference sequence). CDR3 length: 15 amino acids. As DNA, the CDR3 is TGTGCCAGCAGCCGGGACCGACAGAGCAATCAGCCCCAGCATTTT. Its translation: CASSRDRQSNQPQHF.

The gene calls are TRBV20-1 and TRBJ1-1; D is perhaps TRBD1 (6 bases). This CDR3 region has 13 residues. V lost 3 bases and J lost 6, with 14 bases in between. CDR1 is DFQATT, CDR2 SNEGSKA, per germline (reference sequence). The CDR3 nucleotides are TGCAGTGCTAGGTCGGGGGGCGCGCCTGAAGCTTTCTTT. It specifies CSARSGGAPEAFF.

V and J are TRBV27 and TRBJ1-5, with D perhaps TRBD1 (6 bases). The length of the CDR3 is 17 residues. Trimming left V 5 bases short and J 3 bases short, with 20 bases between. Looked up from germline, CDR1 is MNHEY and CDR2 is SMNVEV (reference sequence). In DNA form, the CDR3 reads TGTGCCAGCAGTCCCCGGCGGGGGGCCCTGGTCAATCAGCCCCAGCATTTT. It is translated as CASSPRRGALVNQPQHF.

This chain joins TRBV12-3 or TRBV12-4 and TRBJ1-5, with 8 bases identical to TRBD1. The CDR3 spans 18 residues. Germline trimming cut 4 bases from V and 0 bases from J; bases unmatched to any gene: 11. In DNA, the CDR3 is TGTGCCAGCAGTTCAGGGGCAGGGGGCCAGAATAGCAATCAGCCCCAGCATTTT. This gives the protein CASSSGAGGQNSNQPQHF.

This clonotype has only one observation. The junction departs from the called germline gene at one end, perhaps through a read error. J is TRBJ2-3 and V is TRBV20-1; D not certain. The germline V gene encodes CDR1 DFQATT and CDR2 SNEGSKA (reference sequence). The CDR3 loop spans 12 amino acids. In DNA, the CDR3 is TGCAGTGCTAGAGTCTCCACAGATATGCAGTATTTT. This gives the protein CSARVSTDMQYF.

V and J are TRBV5-4 and TRBJ2-1; possible D gene TRBD1, 5 bases. CDR1 is SGHNT and CDR2 is YYREEE in the germline V gene (reference sequence). The CDR3 runs 15 residues. The V and J ends lost 1 base and 6 bases respectively, with 14 bases between them. CDR3 amino acids: CASSLNFQGGNEQFF. The DNA of the CDR3 is TGTGCCAGCAGCTTGAATTTTCAGGGTGGCAATGAGCAGTTCTTC.

This clonotype was seen a single time. The rearrangement uses TRBV14 and TRBJ2-3; 7 bases are a match to TRBD1. The CDR3 loop spans 15 amino acids. With V trimmed by 2 bases and J by 4 bases, 6 bases remained unmatched. Germline CDR1 and CDR2: SGHDN and FVKESK. The CDR3 loop is CASSQQGEIADTQYF. The CDR3 nucleotides read TGTGCCAGCAGCCAACAGGGGGAGATTGCAGATACGCAGTATTTT. Supplemented by reference TRBV14 and TRBJ2-3, the full variable domain reads EAGVTQFPSHSVIEKGQTVTLRCDPISGHDNLYWYRRVMGKEIKFLLHFVKESKQDESGMPNNRFLAERTGGTYSTLKVQPAELEDSGVYFCASSQQGEIADTQYFGPGTRLTVL.

This chain uses TRBV4-2 with TRBJ2-7; D remains ambiguous. The CDR3 loop spans 15 amino acids. V lost 0 bases to trimming and J lost 2 bases, with 11 bases between them. CDR1 and CDR2 (germline): LGHNA, YNFKEQ. CDR3 loop: CASSQDRLLTYEQYF. The DNA of the CDR3 is TGTGCCAGCAGCCAAGATAGGCTTTTGACCTACGAGCAGTACTTC.

This clonotype was recorded once. DNA of the CDR3: TGTGCCAGCAGCCCCACCATAGGCAGGGGGCGGGATGAGCAGTTCTTC. Its translation: CASSPTIGRGRDEQFF. J is TRBJ2-1 and V is TRBV11-3, with 8 bases identical to TRBD1. Germline V gene data show CDR1 as SGHNT and CDR2 as YENEEA. CDR3 length: 16 residues. V lost 5 bases to trimming and J lost 8 bases; unmatched junction nucleotides: 14.

This clonotype has just a few counts. This chain uses TRBV5-6 with TRBJ2-1, with 9 bases aligning to TRBD2. Per germline, CDR1 SGHDT and CDR2 YYEEEE. Germline trimming cut 3 bases from V and 0 bases from J; bases unmatched to any gene: 1. The length of the CDR3 is 15 residues. DNA for the CDR3: TGTGCCAGCAGCTCGGGACTAGCCTCCTACAATGAGCAGTTCTTC. This translates into CASSSGLASYNEQFF.

The gene calls are TRBV11-2 and TRBJ1-4; D gene unclear. The CDR3 extends over 16 amino acids. The V end was cut by 3 bases, the J end by 3 bases, with 14 bases between. Germline values: CDR1 SGHAT, CDR2 FQNNGV. The chain's CDR3 is CASSLATLAANEKLFF. DNA for the CDR3: TGTGCCAGCAGCTTGGCGACGCTGGCGGCTAATGAAAAACTGTTTTTT.

The chain recombines TRBV4-3 with TRBJ2-6, with D hard to call. The CDR3 runs to 18 residues. Germline-derived CDR1 and CDR2 are LGHNA and YSLEER. Trimming removed 0 bases from V and 0 bases from J, with 12 bases in between. CDR3 nucleotides: TGCGCCAGCAGCCAAGACGTAGATCGCGTCTCTGGGGCCAACGTCCTGACTTTC. Amino acids: CASSQDVDRVSGANVLTF.

This clonotype has just a few counts. The chain couples TRBV7-3 to TRBJ2-1, with 7 bases matching TRBD2. This CDR3 is built from 14 residues. With V trimmed by 5 bases and J by 9 bases, 10 bases remained unmatched. Germline values: CDR1 SGHTA, CDR2 FQGTGA. CDR3 sequence (DNA): TGTGCCAGCAGCCCAGGGCGGGGGTTATCTGAGCAGTTCTTC. Amino acids: CASSPGRGLSEQFF.

The gene calls are TRBV7-2 and TRBJ1-2, with D possibly matching TRBD1 (5 bases). Trimming pared 7 bases from V and 7 bases from J, leaving 25 bases between. The germline V gene encodes CDR1 SGHTA and CDR2 FQGNSA. This CDR3 is built from 16 residues. CDR3 region: CASKRDTLMEGRGYTF. The CDR3 DNA reads as TGTGCCAGCAAACGAGATACGCTGATGGAGGGACGTGGCTACACCTTC.

The CDR3 DNA sequence: TGCAGTGCTAGAGTAGGTGCCAGGGGGGAGACCCAGTACTTC. Amino acid sequence: CSARVGARGETQYF. This chain uses TRBV20-1 with TRBJ2-5, with 7 bases fitting TRBD1. CDR3 length: 14 amino acids. Losses at the gene ends were 1 base for V and 5 bases for J; bases not matched to a gene: 7. CDR1 is DFQATT and CDR2 is SNEGSKA in the germline V gene (reference sequence).

This chain joins TRBV18 and TRBJ2-3; D is unresolved. CDR3 size: 17 residues. Per the germline V gene, CDR1 is KGHSH and CDR2 is LQKENI. V lost 10 bases and J lost 4, with 27 bases in between. CDR3 DNA sequence: TGTGCCACCCACGGAGCCTACCCCCTCCAAAGGGCAGATACGCAGTATTTT. Residues: CATHGAYPLQRADTQYF. Together with reference TRBV18 and TRBJ2-3, the CDR3 gives the full variable domain: NAGVMQNPRHLVRRRGQEARLRCSPMKGHSHVYWYRQLPEEGLKFMVYLQKENIIDESGMPKERFSAEFPKEGPSILRIQQVVRGDSAAYFCATHGAYPLQRADTQYFGPGTRLTVL.

J is TRBJ1-1 and V is TRBV5-1, with D possibly matching TRBD1 (5 bases). This CDR3 has 14 amino acids. Germline V lookup: CDR1 SGHRS, CDR2 YFSETQ. With 0 bases removed from V and 6 bases from J, the gap between germline ends came to 12 bases. The CDR3 DNA follows: TGCGCCAGCAGCTTGGTTGCGTCGGGGGCTGAAGCTTTCTTT. Translation: CASSLVASGAEAFF.

The chain joins TRBV12-3 or TRBV12-4 to TRBJ1-2; no clear D. Deletions cut 5 bases from V and 4 bases from J, with 14 bases between. The CDR3 extends over 14 amino acids. As DNA, the CDR3 is TGTGCCAGCAGTCCCGAATGGGGTAGCTATGGCTACACCTTC. This encodes CASSPEWGSYGYTF.

The rearrangement uses TRBV7-2 and TRBJ2-1; 15 nucleotides align to TRBD2. Germline V gene sequence: CDR1 SGHTA, CDR2 FQGNSA. This CDR3 has 16 amino acids. V shed 3 bases and J 9 bases; nucleotides not matched to a gene: 6. As DNA, the CDR3 is TGTGCCAGCAGCTTGACAAGGACTAGCGGGGGGGCTGAGCAGTTCTTC. This encodes CASSLTRTSGGAEQFF.

The gene calls are TRBV4-3 and TRBJ1-4; 10 positions match TRBD1. The CDR3 consists of 14 residues. After removal of 4 bases from V and 7 bases from J, the junction contained 3 bases not matched to a gene. Germline CDR1 is LGHNA and CDR2 is YSLEER. CDR3: CASSRGTGVEKLFF. DNA of the CDR3: TGCGCCAGCAGCCGAGGGACAGGGGTTGAAAAACTGTTTTTT.

This rearrangement joins TRBV7-9 to TRBJ2-1; D tentatively fits TRBD1 or TRBD2 (6 bases each). The CDR3 spans 15 residues. The V and J ends lost 3 bases and 10 bases respectively, with 19 bases between them. The germline CDR1 and CDR2 sequences are SEHNR and FQNEAQ (reference sequence). The CDR3: CASSFRDWDKKEQFF. The CDR3, as DNA: TGTGCCAGCAGCTTCCGGGACTGGGACAAAAAGGAGCAGTTCTTC.